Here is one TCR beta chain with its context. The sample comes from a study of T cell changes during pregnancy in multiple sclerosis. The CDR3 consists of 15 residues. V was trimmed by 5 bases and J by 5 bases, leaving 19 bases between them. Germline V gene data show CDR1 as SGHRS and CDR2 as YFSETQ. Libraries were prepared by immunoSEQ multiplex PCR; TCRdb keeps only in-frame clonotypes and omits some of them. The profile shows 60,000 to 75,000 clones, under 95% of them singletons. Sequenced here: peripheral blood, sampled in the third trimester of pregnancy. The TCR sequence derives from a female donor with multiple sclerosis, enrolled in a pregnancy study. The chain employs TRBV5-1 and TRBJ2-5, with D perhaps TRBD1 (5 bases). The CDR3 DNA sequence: TGCGCCAGCAGGGGATATGCAGGGTTCGGGGAGACCCAGTACTTC. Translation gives CASRGYAGFGETQYF.